This T cell receptor (beta chain) was found in a study of cytomegalovirus exposure and HLA in healthy donors. Study-wide background: Most donors, 70% to 85% of more than 300 genotyped, fell in the Caucasian-associated ancestry cluster.

Study results and limitations: Later findings reportedly placed an Asian-associated ancestry cluster below the roughly 700-donor mean for N-insertions. As a later analysis revealed, most CMV-associated TCR beta chains appeared HLA-restricted.

With regard to this clone: The antigen remains undetermined.

Use of 60 Vbeta and 13 Jbeta primers characterized the PCR. The method was immunoSEQ multiplex PCR; TCRdb's version includes in-frame clones alone and lacks a portion of them. The profile covers approximately 120,000 clones, with around 73% appearing a single time and around 5% taken by the ten largest. Trimming cost V 6 bases and J 6 bases; bases outside gene matches: 5. This CDR3 region has 13 residues. Germline V gives CDR1 ENHRY, CDR2 SYGVKD. The sequence came from a man aged 55 to 70 in good health and CMV-seropositive. Sequencing was carried out using PBMCs. The chain has TRBV10-3 and TRBJ2-7; 10 bases fit TRBD1. The CDR3 DNA reads as TGTGCCATCAGAGGACAGGGGGGAGGCGAGCAGTACTTC. Translating it yields CAIRGQGGGEQYF.